The 21 T cell receptor beta chains reported below all come from one sample, sequenced in a study of shared clonotypes between healthy human individuals. Clones were sequenced by immunoSEQ multiplex PCR, and TCRdb holds only the in-frame ones, with some missing. The table lists 600,000 to 750,000 clones, about two thirds of them singletons. What was sequenced was memory CD4+ T cells sorted from blood. Subset noted: CD45RA-negative fraction. These receptors were collected from a woman in her twenties or thirties in good health.

This clone was recorded a few times. The chain carries TRBV29-1 and TRBJ2-5; 13 bases are shared with TRBD2. CDR1 is SQVTM, CDR2 ANQGSEA, per germline. The CDR3 is 15 residues long. V was clipped by 4 bases and J by 2 bases; unmatched bases: 4. The CDR3 protein is CSVVGTSGVQETQYF. The CDR3 DNA follows: TGCAGCGTTGTAGGGACTAGCGGGGTTCAAGAGACCCAGTACTTC.

The rearrangement joins TRBV5-1 to TRBJ1-1; no clear D. In germline, CDR1 is SGHRS, CDR2 YFSETQ. Trimming stripped 3 bases from V and 4 bases from J, with 13 bases between. The CDR3 runs 14 residues. The CDR3 DNA reads TGCGCCAGCAGCTCACATACAACTGCCACTGAAGCTTTCTTT. Translation: CASSSHTTATEAFF.

In its sample, this clone was seen a few times. The CDR3 protein is CASSPSGTGGTGELFF. CDR3 in DNA: TGTGCCAGCAGCCCCTCCGGGACAGGAGGCACCGGGGAGCTGTTTTTT. V gene TRBV7-9 combines with J gene TRBJ2-2; TRBD1 matches 8 bases. The CDR3 length is 16 residues. From germline, CDR1 is SEHNR and CDR2 FQNEAQ (reference sequence). V was clipped by 5 bases and J by 4 bases; unmatched bases: 9.

This clone was observed a handful of times. This chain connects TRBV19 to TRBJ1-5, with TRBD1 matching over 7 bases. With V trimmed by 6 bases and J by 1 base, 0 bases remained unmatched. The germline V gene has CDR1 LNHDA and CDR2 SQIVND (reference sequence). The CDR3 sequence is 13 residues long. This CDR3 is CASRDRSNQPQHF. CDR3 nucleotide sequence: TGTGCCAGTAGGGACAGGAGCAATCAGCCCCAGCATTTT.

The chain links TRBV20-1 to TRBJ1-2, with unresolved D. The CDR3 extends over 11 amino acids. Trimming took off 3 bases at V and 7 bases at J, with 9 bases between the two ends. The germline V gene has CDR1 DFQATT and CDR2 SNEGSKA (reference sequence). As DNA, the CDR3 is TGCAGTGCTAGTCGCTGGGTTGGCTACACCTTC. Residues: CSASRWVGYTF.

The J gene is TRBJ1-5, the V gene TRBV7-6; D unclear. Looked up from germline, CDR1 is SGHVS and CDR2 is FNYEAQ. Trimming removed 1 base at V and 9 bases at J, with 10 bases between. This CDR3 is 13 amino acids long. CDR3 in amino acids: CASSLGPSRPQHF. In DNA, the CDR3 is TGTGCCAGCAGCTTAGGGCCTTCGAGGCCCCAGCATTTT.

V is TRBV2 and J is TRBJ2-1, with 12 bases that match TRBD2. Losses at the gene ends were 6 bases for V and 4 bases for J; bases not matched to a gene: 10. CDR1 is SNHLY and CDR2 is FYNNEI in the germline V gene. This CDR3 is 17 amino acids long. CDR3 coding DNA: TGTGCCAGCAGGCCCACTAGCGGGAGGTCCCTTTACAATGAGCAGTTCTTC. It is translated as CASRPTSGRSLYNEQFF. The full variable domain, with the rest looked up from reference TRBV2 and TRBJ2-1, is EPEVTQTPSHQVTQMGQEVILRCVPISNHLYFYWYRQILGQKVEFLVSFYNNEISEKSEIFDDQFSVERPDGSNFTLKIRSTKLEDSAMYFCASRPTSGRSLYNEQFFGPGTRLTVL.

This clone was seen a handful of times. The chain employs TRBV5-6 and TRBJ2-7; possibly TRBD1 for D (5 bases). V lost 1 base, J lost 3 bases, and 14 bases lay in between. Germline CDR1 and CDR2: SGHDT and YYEEEE. The CDR3 runs 15 residues. CDR3 DNA sequence: TGTGCCAGCAGCTTGCAGGGCGGCCTCAACTACGAGCAGTACTTC. As protein: CASSLQGGLNYEQYF.

V is TRBV4-1 and J is TRBJ2-7; TRBD1 matches at 7 bases. CDR1 and CDR2 from the germline V gene are MGHRA and YSYEKL. The CDR3 is 13 residues long. The J segment lost 3 bases and the V segment lost 4 bases, leaving 3 bases of the junction unmatched. The CDR3 spells CASSLDRVYEQYF. In DNA form, the CDR3 reads TGCGCCAGCAGCCTCGACAGGGTCTACGAGCAGTACTTC.

Worth noting for this clone: At the DNA level, this CDR3 is encoded by other sequences in the same sample as well. The V call is TRBV5-1, the J call TRBJ2-5; D remains ambiguous. This CDR3 is 14 amino acids long. V was pared by 0 bases and J by 2 bases, with 8 bases between. Germline CDR1 is SGHRS and CDR2 is YFSETQ. The CDR3 nucleotides read TGCGCCAGCAGCTTGGGCGCAGGACAAGAGACCCAGTACTTC. Amino acids: CASSLGAGQETQYF. The whole variable domain, filled in from reference TRBV5-1 and TRBJ2-5, reads KAGVTQTPRYLIKTRGQQVTLSCSPISGHRSVSWYQQTPGQGLQFLFEYFSETQRNKGNFPGRFSGRQFSNSRSEMNVSTLELGDSALYLCASSLGAGQETQYFGPGTRLLVL.

The chain combines TRBV9 with TRBJ1-4, with 7 bases lining up with TRBD1. The CDR3 length is 17 residues. V trimming: 0 bases; J trimming: 8 bases; junction bases outside the gene matches: 13. The germline V gene has CDR1 SGDLS and CDR2 YYNGEE. The DNA for the CDR3 is TGTGCCAGCAGCGTAGCGGTATGGGGACAGAGAAAAGAAAAACTGTTTTTT. Amino acids: CASSVAVWGQRKEKLFF. Looking up the rest from reference TRBV9 and TRBJ1-4 gives the full variable domain: DSGVTQTPKHLITATGQRVTLRCSPRSGDLSVYWYQQSLDQGLQFLIQYYNGEERAKGNILERFSAQQFPDLHSELNLSSLELGDSALYFCASSVAVWGQRKEKLFFGSGTQLSVL.

This CDR3 reads CASSSGGDTEAFF. CDR3 bases: TGTGCCAGTAGTTCCGGGGGGGACACTGAAGCTTTCTTT. V gene TRBV19 combines with J gene TRBJ1-1; D might be TRBD1 (5 bases). Germline V lookup: CDR1 LNHDA, CDR2 SQIVND (reference sequence). This CDR3 comprises 13 residues. V was shortened by 5 bases and J by 3 bases, with 10 bases between the two germline ends.

V usage is TRBV25-1 and J usage is TRBJ2-3; TRBD2 might be the D (6 bases). Trimming removed 4 bases at V and 3 bases at J, with 11 bases between. CDR3 length equals 14 residues. Germline V gives CDR1 MGHDK, CDR2 SYGVNS. The CDR3 DNA reads TGTGCCAGCAGTGCGGCGGAGGGAACAGATACGCAGTATTTT. This sequence encodes CASSAAEGTDTQYF.

The rearrangement joins TRBV4-1 to TRBJ2-2; perhaps TRBD2 as D (5 bases). Germline V gene data show CDR1 as MGHRA and CDR2 as YSYEKL. Trimming took 2 bases from V and 8 from J, leaving 21 bases between them. The CDR3 is made up of 17 amino acids. Here the CDR3 DNA reads TGCGCCAGCAGCCAACCCCTGGGGAGTAGCGTGGGAGGGGAGCTGTTTTTT. It encodes CASSQPLGSSVGGELFF.

The chain combines TRBV28 with TRBJ2-7; a possible D gene is TRBD1 (7 bases). The CDR3 extends over 16 amino acids. Germline V gene sequence: CDR1 MDHEN, CDR2 SYDVKM. With 6 bases removed from V and 4 bases from J, the gap between germline ends came to 22 bases. CDR3 loop: CASSYPRAGQKYEQYF. In DNA, the CDR3 is TGTGCCAGCAGCTACCCACGGGCGGGACAGAAGTACGAGCAGTACTTC.

V usage is TRBV5-1 and J usage is TRBJ2-7; 8 nucleotides match TRBD2. CDR1 SGHRS and CDR2 YFSETQ come from the germline V gene. The CDR3 covers 15 residues. J gave up 4 bases and V 4 bases, and 10 bases lay outside the gene matches. The CDR3 sequence: CASSLIAGSKYEQYF. DNA of the CDR3: TGCGCCAGCAGCCTAATAGCGGGATCTAAGTACGAGCAGTACTTC. The full variable domain, with the rest looked up from reference TRBV5-1 and TRBJ2-7, is KAGVTQTPRYLIKTRGQQVTLSCSPISGHRSVSWYQQTPGQGLQFLFEYFSETQRNKGNFPGRFSGRQFSNSRSEMNVSTLELGDSALYLCASSLIAGSKYEQYFGPGTRLTVT.

Points on this clone: One end of the junction fails to match germline, which may point to a read error. This chain joins TRBV13 and TRBJ1-1; D is possibly TRBD1 (6 bases). Looked up from germline, CDR1 is PRHDT and CDR2 is FYEKMQ (reference sequence). CDR3 length: 15 residues. The CDR3 protein is CASSLGGHKNTEAFF. The CDR3 DNA is TGTGCCAGCAGTTTAGGGGGACACAAGAACACTGAAGCTTTCTTT.

The J gene is TRBJ2-7, the V gene TRBV6-6; 8 nucleotides align to TRBD1. This CDR3 is built from 13 residues. Germline V CDR1 and CDR2: MNHNY, SVGAGI (reference sequence). The junction had 10 bases not matched to a gene; V was cut back by 6 bases and J by 9 bases. CDR3 sequence (DNA): TGTGCCAGCAGCCCAGGACAGGGCGAACGGCAGTACTTC. This gives the protein CASSPGQGERQYF.

This clone was observed once. This chain joins TRBV2 and TRBJ1-4; D gene unclear. The CDR3 runs 11 residues. Trimming shortened V by 4 bases and J by 6 bases, and 3 bases separated the two germline ends. Germline V CDR1 and CDR2: SNHLY, FYNNEI. The CDR3 DNA is TGTGCCAGCAGTGTCCATGAAAAACTGTTTTTT. Translating gives CASSVHEKLFF.

This CDR3 reads CASNHPPAGAYEQYF. CDR3 DNA sequence: TGTGCCAGTAATCACCCCCCAGCAGGGGCCTACGAGCAGTACTTC. The chain links TRBV19 to TRBJ2-7; weak D call: TRBD1 (6 bases). Germline V gene data show CDR1 as LNHDA and CDR2 as SQIVND (reference sequence). Trimming pared 7 bases from V and 2 bases from J, leaving 18 bases between. CDR3 length: 15 amino acids.

This clone turned up a few times. The chain links TRBV27 to TRBJ2-2; D is unclear. The V end lost 3 bases, the J end lost 6 bases, and 14 bases lay between the germline ends. The CDR3 totals 15 residues. Per germline, CDR1 MNHEY and CDR2 SMNVEV (reference sequence). As DNA, the CDR3 is TGTGCCAGCAGTTTCTCGGACCTAAGATCCGGGGAGCTGTTTTTT. Its protein product is CASSFSDLRSGELFF.